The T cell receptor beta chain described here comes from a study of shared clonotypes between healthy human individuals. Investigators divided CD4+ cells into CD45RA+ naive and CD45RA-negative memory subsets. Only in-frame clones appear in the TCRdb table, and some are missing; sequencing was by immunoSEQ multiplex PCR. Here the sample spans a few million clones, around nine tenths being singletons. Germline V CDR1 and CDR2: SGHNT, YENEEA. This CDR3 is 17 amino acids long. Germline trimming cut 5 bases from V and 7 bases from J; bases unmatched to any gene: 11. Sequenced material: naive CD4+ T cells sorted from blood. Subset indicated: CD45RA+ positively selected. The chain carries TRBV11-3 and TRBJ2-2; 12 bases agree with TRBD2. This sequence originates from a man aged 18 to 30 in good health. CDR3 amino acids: CASSDRLAGAKGGELFF. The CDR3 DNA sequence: TGTGCCAGCAGCGATCGACTAGCGGGGGCCAAGGGCGGGGAGCTGTTTTTT.